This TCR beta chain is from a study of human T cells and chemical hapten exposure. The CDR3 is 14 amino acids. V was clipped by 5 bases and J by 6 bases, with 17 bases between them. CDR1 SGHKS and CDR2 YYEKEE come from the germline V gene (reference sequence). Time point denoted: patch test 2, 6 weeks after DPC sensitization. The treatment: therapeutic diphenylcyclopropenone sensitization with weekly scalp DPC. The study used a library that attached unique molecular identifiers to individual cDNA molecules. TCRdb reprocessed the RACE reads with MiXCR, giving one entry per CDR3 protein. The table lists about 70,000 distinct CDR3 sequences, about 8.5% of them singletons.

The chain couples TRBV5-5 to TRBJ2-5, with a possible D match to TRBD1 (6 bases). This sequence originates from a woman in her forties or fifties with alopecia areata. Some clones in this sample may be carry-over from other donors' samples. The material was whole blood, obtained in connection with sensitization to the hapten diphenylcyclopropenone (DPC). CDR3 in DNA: TGTGCCAGCAGGGCAGGGGAGCCGGTGCAGACCCAGTACTTC. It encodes CASRAGEPVQTQYF.